The entry that follows covers one T cell receptor (beta chain) sequence. The data were obtained in a study of T cell changes during pregnancy in multiple sclerosis. Assay: immunoSEQ multiplex PCR; the TCRdb copy retains only in-frame clones and omits some. Of tens of thousands of clones detected, around 93% appear once; the ten largest clones hold about 2.5%. The TCR comes from a female donor with multiple sclerosis, enrolled in a pregnancy study. This specimen was peripheral blood, taken in the third trimester of pregnancy.

The CDR3 spells CASTGSGSPLHF. The CDR3 DNA is TGTGCCAGCACGGGTAGCGGTTCACCCCTCCACTTT. V and J are TRBV6-5 and TRBJ1-6; D is unclear. Between the trimmed V and J ends, which lost 7 bases and 9 bases, there was a span of 10 bases. The germline gives CDR1 MNHEY, CDR2 SVGAGI. CDR3 size: 12 residues.